A selection of T cell receptor beta chains follows, all from one sample in a study of blood T cells in healthy people across ages. TCRdb re-called the 5' RACE reads through MiXCR, storing one row per CDR3 protein. Counted here are about 680,000 distinct CDR3 sequences, roughly 50% occurring once; the ten biggest clones make up about a third. Sequenced material: blood. The receptors were sampled from a woman aged 55-75 years in good health. The CDR3 runs from the conserved cysteine through the conserved F or W. A D gene is named only where the DNA matches it firmly. Not every row has a clone size; where given, it reads once, few, many or a size class.

clone size	V gene	J gene	D gene	CDR3 DNA	CDR3 protein
NA	TRBV2	TRBJ1-2	TRBD1	TGTGCCAGCAAGACAGGGCGAGGCTACACCTTC	CASKTGRGYTF
once	TRBV25-1	TRBJ1-4	NA	TGTGCCAGCAGTGAATCCCCGCCCGGCGATGAAAAACTGTTTTTT	CASSESPPGDEKLFF
NA	TRBV7-2	TRBJ1-2	NA	TGTGCCAGCAGCTTAGGGACTAAGCACTATGGCTACACCTTC	CASSLGTKHYGYTF
once	TRBV7-3	TRBJ2-1	TRBD2	TGTGCCAGCAGCCCGAAGGGACTACTGCACAATGAGCAGTTCTTC	CASSPKGLLHNEQFF
NA	TRBV12-3/TRBV12-4	TRBJ2-1	NA	TGTGCCAGCAGGAGGGACGTATACAATGAGCAGTTCTTC	CASRRDVYNEQFF
NA	TRBV6-6	TRBJ2-5	NA	TGTGCCAGCGGGCCTAGACAAGAGACCCAGTACTTC	CASGPRQETQYF
few	TRBV3-1	TRBJ1-2	NA	TGTGCCAGCAGCCGTGGTGCCTCCGGGGAAGGCTACACCTTC	CASSRGASGEGYTF
NA	TRBV20-1	TRBJ2-7	NA	TGCAGTGCTAGAGGGACACCAAAAGAAAAAAGCTCCTACGAGCAGTACTTC	CSARGTPKEKSSYEQYF
NA	TRBV24-1	TRBJ2-1	TRBD2	TGTGCCACCGGAGCGACTAGCGTCAATGAGCAGTTCTTC	CATGATSVNEQFF
NA	TRBV12-3/TRBV12-4	TRBJ1-1	TRBD1	TGTGCCAGCAGTTTCGGGGACAGGGAAGCAGAAGCTTTCTTT	CASSFGDREAEAFF
NA	TRBV7-2	TRBJ2-7	TRBD1	TGTGCCAGCAGCTTAAGAGGGACAGGGACCTACGAGCAGTACTTC	CASSLRGTGTYEQYF
NA	TRBV24-1	TRBJ1-2	NA	TGTGCCACCAGTGAAAACAGGTTCTCGGGGGGCTACACCTTC	CATSENRFSGGYTF
many	TRBV7-8	TRBJ2-7	NA	TGTGCCAGCAGCTCTGCCCCCCCCTCCTACGAGCAGTACTTC	CASSSAPPSYEQYF
few	TRBV7-2	TRBJ1-2	TRBD1	TGTGCCAGCAGCTTAGGGGGACAGAGTGGCTACACCTTC	CASSLGGQSGYTF
NA	TRBV7-8	TRBJ1-5	TRBD1	TGTGCCAGCACCCCTTTGACAGGGAACAATCAGCCCCAGCATTTT	CASTPLTGNNQPQHF
NA	TRBV27	TRBJ2-7	NA	TGTGCCAGCAGTTACACCCTATTCTACGAGCAGTACTTC	CASSYTLFYEQYF
many	TRBV4-2	TRBJ2-7	NA	TGTGCCAGCAGCCCTCGGTCGTCCTACGAGCAGTACTTC	CASSPRSSYEQYF
few	TRBV7-2	TRBJ2-7	TRBD2	TGTGCCAGCAGCTTAGCAGGGTCTAGCGGGTACGAGCAGTACTTC	CASSLAGSSGYEQYF
NA	TRBV6-6	TRBJ2-1	TRBD2	TGTGCCAGCAGTTCCCCGGGACTAGCGGGACGTGAGCAGTTCTTC	CASSSPGLAGREQFF
few	TRBV28	TRBJ2-1	TRBD1	TGTGCCAGCAGTGATACCGCCCGGACAGGGGAGGAGCAGTTCTTC	CASSDTARTGEEQFF
NA	TRBV20-1	TRBJ2-7	NA	TGCAGTGCAACTAGGCCCTACGGACTGAACTACGAGCAGTACTTC	CSATRPYGLNYEQYF
NA	TRBV20-1	TRBJ1-2	NA	TGCAGTGCAGCCCGGACAGTCTATGGCTACACCTTC	CSAARTVYGYTF
few	TRBV3-1	TRBJ2-7	TRBD2	TGTGCCAGCAGCCAAGTTCGGAGCGGGGGCTCCTACAATGAGCAGTACTTC	CASSQVRSGGSYNEQYF
NA	TRBV7-2	TRBJ2-7	NA	TGTGCCAGCAGCCCTCGGCCGGGGGACGAGCAGTACTTC	CASSPRPGDEQYF
few	TRBV29-1	TRBJ2-7	TRBD2	TGCAGCGTTGGAGGGGGTAGCGGGAGCTACGAGCAGTACTTC	CSVGGGSGSYEQYF
NA	TRBV20-1	TRBJ2-3	TRBD1	TGCAGTGCTAGTGGGCAGGGGGACACAGATACGCAGTATTTT	CSASGQGDTDTQYF
few	TRBV14	TRBJ1-1	TRBD1	TGTGCCAGCAGCCAGCGCAGGGGGTATGGCACTGAAGCTTTCTTT	CASSQRRGYGTEAFF
few	TRBV4-3	TRBJ2-1	TRBD2	TGCGCCAGCAGCCAAGACCCGGGACTAGCGGGAGACAATGAGCAGTTCTTC	CASSQDPGLAGDNEQFF
NA	TRBV28	TRBJ2-7	NA	TGTGCCAGCACATTTTTTGGATTCTACGAGCAGTACTTC	CASTFFGFYEQYF
NA	TRBV7-2	TRBJ2-1	NA	TGTGCCAGCAGCTTAGAGTACACAGAGTACTACAATGAGCAGTTCTTC	CASSLEYTEYYNEQFF
NA	TRBV12-5	TRBJ2-3	TRBD2	TGTGCTAGTGCAACCGGAGCGGCGGGAGCGGGACCCACAGATACGCAGTATTTT	CASATGAAGAGPTDTQYF
NA	TRBV29-1	TRBJ2-1	NA	TGCAGCGCGATCCGGGATCTCAATGAGCAGTTCTTC	CSAIRDLNEQFF
few	TRBV6-6	TRBJ2-7	NA	TGTGCCAGCACCATACACAGGGCAGGCGAGCAGTACTTC	CASTIHRAGEQYF
few	TRBV10-3	TRBJ2-5	NA	TGTGCCATCAGTGAGCCACGAGAGACCCAGTACTTC	CAISEPRETQYF
NA	TRBV6-1	TRBJ2-3	NA	TGTGCCAGCAGTGAAGTGTTGGAATATCCAGATACGCAGTATTTT	CASSEVLEYPDTQYF
NA	TRBV4-2	TRBJ1-5	NA	TGTGCCAGCAGCCAAGTTGCGGGGGGCGTCAATCAGCCCCAGCATTTT	CASSQVAGGVNQPQHF
NA	TRBV10-3	TRBJ2-5	TRBD2	TGTGCCATCAGTGAGTCAGTAGGGCGCGGGAGGGGGCAGCAGTACTTC	CAISESVGRGRGQQYF
NA	TRBV20-1	TRBJ2-1	NA	TGCAGTGCTAGAGATCGGCGGGGTACCTACAATGAGCAGTTCTTC	CSARDRRGTYNEQFF
NA	TRBV7-9	TRBJ2-1	NA	TGTGCCAGCAGCGCGAGGGACCACTCCAATGAGCAGTTCTTC	CASSARDHSNEQFF